This T cell receptor beta chain originates from a study of cytomegalovirus exposure and HLA in healthy donors. The wider study: Early on, a data release was issued that held 65 million to 100 million unique TCRs from HLA-typed donors. Study-level points and caveats: While the bulk of TCR sequences proved rare, some public TCRs turned up in many donors. A later analysis found common viral pathogens apparently linked to several of the most significant clusters.

Amplification used 60 Vbeta primers and 13 Jbeta primers. The method was immunoSEQ multiplex PCR; TCRdb's version includes in-frame clones alone and lacks a portion of them. This table has 100,000 to 150,000 clones, approximately 82% appearing once. A word on this clone: Its target is not known.

Germline lookup yields CDR1 SGDLS and CDR2 YYNGEE. With 3 bases clipped from V and 6 bases from J, the junction kept 11 bases outside the gene matches. CDR3 length: 15 amino acids. What was sequenced was PBMCs. This receptor was identified in a boy aged 2-15 years in good health and CMV-seronegative. V is TRBV9 and J is TRBJ1-2; 7 bases fit TRBD1. The CDR3: CASSDRMAGGNGYTF. In DNA, the CDR3 is TGTGCCAGCAGCGACCGGATGGCAGGGGGGAATGGCTACACCTTC.